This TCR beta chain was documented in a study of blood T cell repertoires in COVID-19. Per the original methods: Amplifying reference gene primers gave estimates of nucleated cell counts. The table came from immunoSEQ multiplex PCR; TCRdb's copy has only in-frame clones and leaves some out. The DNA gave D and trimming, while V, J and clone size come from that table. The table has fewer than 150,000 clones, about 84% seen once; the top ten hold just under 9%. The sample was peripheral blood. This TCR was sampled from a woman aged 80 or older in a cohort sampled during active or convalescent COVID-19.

CDR3 residues: CASSLLASAYGYTF. CDR3 in DNA: TGTGCCAGCAGCTTATTGGCAAGTGCCTATGGCTACACCTTC. V usage is TRBV7-9 and J usage is TRBJ1-2, with D unresolved. Germline V gene sequence: CDR1 SEHNR, CDR2 FQNEAQ (reference sequence). Trimming cost V 2 bases and J 4 bases, with 11 bases left between them. The CDR3 has 14 amino acids.